This T cell receptor (beta chain) is from a study of identical twins. Study outcomes and limitations: Within cord blood, abundant beta clonotypes carried fewer insertions, but memory repertoires showed no such trend.

From germline, CDR1 is SGHRS and CDR2 YFSETQ. This CDR3 region has 14 residues. The V and J ends lost 3 bases and 10 bases respectively, with 19 bases between them. It was template switching that added a universal primer site, and there were unique molecular identifiers on the cDNA. TCRdb called the 5' RACE reads again in MiXCR, with one record for every CDR3 protein. This table holds 450,000 to 650,000 distinct CDR3 sequences, 13% to 15% found once. A remark on this clonotype: As yet, its antigen is unknown.

The data also belong to a second study, concerning yellow fever vaccine responses in identical twins.

The sequencing sample was made of CD4+ T cells sorted from blood. The chain uses TRBV5-1 and TRBJ2-5, with D perhaps TRBD1 (7 bases). The clonotype comes from a young woman in good health. The CDR3 is CASSSADRMGGQYF. CDR3 DNA: TGCGCCAGCAGCTCGGCGGACAGGATGGGGGGCCAGTACTTC.